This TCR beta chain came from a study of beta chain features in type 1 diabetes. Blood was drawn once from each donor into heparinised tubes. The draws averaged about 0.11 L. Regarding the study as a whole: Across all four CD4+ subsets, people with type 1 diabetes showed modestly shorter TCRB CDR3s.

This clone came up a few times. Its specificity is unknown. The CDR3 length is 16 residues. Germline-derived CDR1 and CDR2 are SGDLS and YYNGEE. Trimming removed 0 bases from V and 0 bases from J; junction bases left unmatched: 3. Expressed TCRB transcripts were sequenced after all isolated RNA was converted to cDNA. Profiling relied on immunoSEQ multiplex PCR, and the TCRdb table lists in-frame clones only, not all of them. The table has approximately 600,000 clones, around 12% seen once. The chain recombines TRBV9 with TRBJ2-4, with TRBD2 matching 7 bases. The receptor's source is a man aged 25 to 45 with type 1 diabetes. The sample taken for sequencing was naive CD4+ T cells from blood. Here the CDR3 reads CASSVATGGAKNIQYF. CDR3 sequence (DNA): TGTGCCAGCAGCGTAGCTACGGGGGGAGCCAAAAACATTCAGTACTTC.